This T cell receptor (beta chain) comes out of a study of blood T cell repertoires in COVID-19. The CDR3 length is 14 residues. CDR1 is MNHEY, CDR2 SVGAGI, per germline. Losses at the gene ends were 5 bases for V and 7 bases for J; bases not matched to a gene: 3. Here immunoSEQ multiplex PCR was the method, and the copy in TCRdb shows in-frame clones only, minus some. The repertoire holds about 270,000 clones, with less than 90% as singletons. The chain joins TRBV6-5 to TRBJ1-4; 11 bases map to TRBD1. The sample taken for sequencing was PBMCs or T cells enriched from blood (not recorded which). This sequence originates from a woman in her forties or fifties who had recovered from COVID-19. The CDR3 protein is CASSRDRGTEKLFF. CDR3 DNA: TGTGCCAGCAGTCGGGACAGGGGGACTGAAAAACTGTTTTTT.